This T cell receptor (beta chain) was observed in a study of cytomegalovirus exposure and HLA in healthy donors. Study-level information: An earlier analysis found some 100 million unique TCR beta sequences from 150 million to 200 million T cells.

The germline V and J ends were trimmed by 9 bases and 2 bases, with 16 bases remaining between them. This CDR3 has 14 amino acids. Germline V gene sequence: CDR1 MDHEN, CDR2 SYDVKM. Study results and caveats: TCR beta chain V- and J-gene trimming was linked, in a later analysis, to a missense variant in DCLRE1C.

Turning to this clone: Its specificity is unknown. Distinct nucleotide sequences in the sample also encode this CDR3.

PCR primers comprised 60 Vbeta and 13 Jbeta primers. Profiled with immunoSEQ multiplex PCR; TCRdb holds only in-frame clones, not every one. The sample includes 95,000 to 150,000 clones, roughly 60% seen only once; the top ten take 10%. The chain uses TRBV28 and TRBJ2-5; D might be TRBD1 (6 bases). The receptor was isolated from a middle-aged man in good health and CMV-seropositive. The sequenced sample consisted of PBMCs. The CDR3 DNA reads TGTGCCAGTAGTCCCGGACAGTTACAAGAGACCCAGTACTTC. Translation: CASSPGQLQETQYF.